This TCR beta chain was identified in a study of response to subunit inactivated influenza vaccine. Whole-study results and caveats: That few new T cells are recruited by each seasonal influenza vaccination was the authors' suggestion.

Worth noting for this clonotype: Antigen: not known.

Germline lookup yields CDR1 KGHSH and CDR2 LQKENI. The V end was cut by 1 base, the J end by 7 bases, with 16 bases between. The CDR3 runs 16 residues. TCRdb ran MiXCR on the RT-PCR reads and lists one entry per CDR3 protein. The sample has about 650,000 distinct CDR3 sequences, 11% to 15% seen once; the top ten hold roughly 7.2%. The receptor was derived from a man aged 45-65 years who received an inactivated influenza vaccine. The rearrangement joins TRBV18 to TRBJ2-2; perhaps D is TRBD1 or TRBD2 (5 bases each). The sample here was PBMCs from blood, taken around 15 days before vaccination. For the CDR3, the DNA is TGTGCCAGCTCACCACGGCAGGGACCTCAAGGCGGGGAGCTGTTTTTT. Residues: CASSPRQGPQGGELFF. The variable domain in full, with the rest retrieved from reference TRBV18 and TRBJ2-2, is NAGVMQNPRHLVRRRGQEARLRCSPMKGHSHVYWYRQLPEEGLKFMVYLQKENIIDESGMPKERFSAEFPKEGPSILRIQQVVRGDSAAYFCASSPRQGPQGGELFFGEGSRLTVL.